A single sample is the source of the 15 T cell receptor beta chains below, sequenced in a study of regulatory T cells in long-lasting Graves disease (dated by TCRdb to the early 2020s). Interpreted using the paper, the time point label stands for: newly diagnosed GD, antithyroid drugs for less than 3 months. For both TCR sequencing and RNA sequencing, RNA was extracted from PBMCs using TRIzol. Library generation was performed with multiplex PCR. The sequencing machine was an Illumina HiSeq 4000. TCR beta libraries were built with iRepertoire HTBI primers and Arm-PCR amplification of CDR3 regions. The public reads were reprocessed in TCRdb via fastp at Q25 and MiXCR, keeping in-frame beta chains. CDR3 protein sequences are deduplicated, and each keeps its most common genes and DNA. The sample table records hundreds of thousands of distinct CDR3 sequences; about 13% of these occur just once. The top ten constitute more than 8.5% of the sample.

The same data also contributed to another study, on T cells in Graves' hyperthyroidism and ophthalmopathy.

The sample here was peripheral blood mononuclear cells (PBMCs), taken at new diagnosis, from a patient treated with antithyroid drugs. These receptors were collected from a man aged 25-45 years with Graves disease. Donor details come from another sample of the same person, matched by shared clones.

The rearrangement links TRBV6-5 to TRBJ2-5; D tentatively fits TRBD1 or TRBD2 (5 bases each). Germline assignment: CDR1 MNHEY and CDR2 SVGAGI. CDR3 size: 17 residues. With 2 bases removed from V and 5 bases from J, the gap between germline ends came to 21 bases. CDR3 residues: CASSYIRTHGGQETQYF. The CDR3 nucleotides are TGTGCCAGCAGTTACATCCGGACACACGGAGGTCAGGAGACCCAGTACTTC.

This clonotype was counted at least ten times. CDR3 residues: CASSTTTGSNYEQYF. The CDR3 DNA follows: TGCGCCAGCAGCACTACGACAGGGAGCAACTACGAGCAGTACTTC. The rearrangement uses TRBV5-1 and TRBJ2-7, with 7 bases aligning to TRBD1. The CDR3 is made up of 15 amino acids. CDR1 and CDR2 (germline): SGHRS, YFSETQ. Trimming removed 4 bases from V and 3 bases from J; junction bases left unmatched: 10.

This clonotype was seen ten or more times. J is TRBJ2-7 and V is TRBV20-1; D call uncertain. CDR1 is DFQATT and CDR2 is SNEGSKA in the germline V gene (reference sequence). The CDR3 loop spans 14 amino acids. V was trimmed by 6 bases and J by 2 bases, leaving 17 bases between them. CDR3 region: CSAHFMDGAYEQYF. DNA for the CDR3: TGCAGTGCCCATTTCATGGACGGAGCCTACGAGCAGTACTTC.

This clonotype was seen repeatedly, ten times or more. The CDR3 coding sequence is TGCAGTGCTAGGGGCTTGGACGAGCAGTACTTC. This encodes CSARGLDEQYF. The gene calls are TRBV20-1 and TRBJ2-7, with D unresolved. The CDR3 has 11 residues. Germline values: CDR1 DFQATT, CDR2 SNEGSKA (reference sequence). Between the trimmed V and J ends, which lost 3 bases and 5 bases, there was a span of 8 bases.

This clonotype was counted only a few times. In DNA form, the CDR3 reads TGTGCCTGGAGTGAGAGTTTCCTTTCACCCCTCCACTTT. Its translation: CAWSESFLSPLHF. The chain has TRBV30 and TRBJ1-6; the D is unclear. Germline CDR1 is GTSNPN and CDR2 is SVGIG (reference sequence). The CDR3 contains 13 residues. V lost 1 base, J lost 9 bases, and 10 bases lay in between.

The sample holds a few counts of this clonotype. The chain recombines TRBV10-3 with TRBJ2-5; TRBD1 or TRBD2 may be the D gene (6 bases each). With 6 bases removed from V and 5 bases from J, the gap between germline ends came to 22 bases. Germline lookup yields CDR1 ENHRY and CDR2 SYGVKD. The CDR3 spans 16 residues. CDR3 residues: CAISHSRGESGETQYF. In DNA, the CDR3 is TGTGCCATCAGCCATTCTAGGGGGGAATCGGGGGAGACCCAGTACTTC.

With respect to this clonotype: With a far larger clone one base away, a read error is the likely cause. The rearrangement links TRBV20-1 to TRBJ2-1; TRBD2 matches at 7 bases. Germline V lookup: CDR1 DFQATT, CDR2 SNEGSKA (reference sequence). The CDR3 totals 15 residues. V trimming: 3 bases; J trimming: 10 bases; junction bases outside the gene matches: 15. The CDR3 loop is CSASSSAGVAYEQFF. In DNA form, the CDR3 reads TGCAGTGCTAGCTCGTCGGCGGGAGTTGCGTACGAGCAGTTCTTC.

This clonotype was observed at least ten times. The chain links TRBV20-1 to TRBJ2-1; 7 positions agree with TRBD2. CDR3 length: 16 amino acids. V gave up 3 bases and J gave up 10 bases; unmatched junction bases: 18. Germline assignment: CDR1 DFQATT and CDR2 SNEGSKA (reference sequence). CDR3 in amino acids: CSASLREGPSQLEQFF. The CDR3 DNA reads as TGCAGTGCTAGCCTCAGGGAGGGCCCCTCACAATTAGAGCAGTTCTTC.

The chain uses TRBV19 and TRBJ1-1; D is undetermined. V dropped 2 bases and J dropped 1 base, with 5 bases sitting between them. There are 13 residues in the CDR3. The V gene's germline CDR1 is LNHDA and CDR2 SQIVND (reference sequence). Written as DNA, the CDR3 is TGTGCCAGTAGTATATTCGGGAACACTGAAGCTTTCTTT. Amino acid sequence: CASSIFGNTEAFF.

This clonotype was observed at least ten times. This chain connects TRBV20-1 to TRBJ2-7, with 7 bases that match TRBD1. The CDR3 consists of 16 residues. With V trimmed by 0 bases and J by 0 bases, 8 bases remained unmatched. Germline CDR1 reads DFQATT; CDR2 reads SNEGSKA (reference sequence). The CDR3 sequence: CSARDLEWDSSYEQYF. CDR3 sequence (DNA): TGCAGTGCTAGAGATTTAGAGTGGGACAGCTCCTACGAGCAGTACTTC.

The chain couples TRBV19 to TRBJ1-5; the match to TRBD1 covers 10 bases. The CDR3 is 16 residues long. J gave up 7 bases and V 5 bases, and 11 bases lay outside the gene matches. Germline V gene sequence: CDR1 LNHDA, CDR2 SQIVND (reference sequence). In DNA, the CDR3 is TGTGCCAGTAGTCCGCGGGACAGGGGTCGGGGGCAGCCCCAGCATTTT. Its protein product is CASSPRDRGRGQPQHF.

Ten or more counts support this clonotype. This chain uses TRBV6-1 with TRBJ1-1, with D unclear. The ends were cut back, 3 bases at V and 1 base at J, with 9 bases in the middle. Germline V gene sequence: CDR1 MNHNS, CDR2 SASEGT. The length of the CDR3 is 14 residues. The DNA for the CDR3 is TGTGCCAGCAGTGACTCAGGACCGAACACTGAAGCTTTCTTT. Its protein product is CASSDSGPNTEAFF.

The J gene is TRBJ2-7, the V gene TRBV19, with no clear D. CDR1 LNHDA and CDR2 SQIVND come from the germline V gene (reference sequence). With 0 bases removed from V and 2 bases from J, the gap between germline ends came to 14 bases. The CDR3 runs to 16 residues. CDR3 loop: CASSIDRAIPPYEQYF. The CDR3 region has the DNA TGTGCCAGTAGTATAGATAGAGCCATTCCTCCCTACGAGCAGTACTTC. Based on the CDR3 plus reference TRBV19 and TRBJ2-7, the full variable domain is DGGITQSPKYLFRKEGQNVTLSCEQNLNHDAMYWYRQDPGQGLRLIYYSQIVNDFQKGDIAEGYSVSREKKESFPLTVTSAQKNPTAFYLCASSIDRAIPPYEQYFGPGTRLTVT.

The chain employs TRBV29-1 and TRBJ1-2, with 7 bases that match TRBD1. This CDR3 region has 15 residues. V lost 5 bases to trimming and J lost 2 bases; unmatched junction nucleotides: 11. Germline V gene lookup returns CDR1 SQVTM and CDR2 ANQGSEA. The chain's CDR3 is CSVLKYRGWNYGYTF. Here the CDR3 DNA reads TGCAGCGTTCTCAAATACAGGGGTTGGAACTATGGCTACACCTTC.

Only a few counts were recorded for this clonotype. The chain has TRBV19 and TRBJ2-1; 11 nucleotides align to TRBD2. The CDR3 is made up of 14 amino acids. V lost 7 bases, J lost 4 bases, and 3 bases stayed unmatched. The V gene's germline CDR1 is LNHDA and CDR2 SQIVND (reference sequence). CDR3 nucleotide sequence: TGTGCCAGTACCGGGACTAGCGGATACAATGAGCAGTTCTTC. Translated, it gives CASTGTSGYNEQFF. The full variable domain, in which reference TRBV19 and TRBJ2-1 provide the parts outside the CDR3, is DGGITQSPKYLFRKEGQNVTLSCEQNLNHDAMYWYRQDPGQGLRLIYYSQIVNDFQKGDIAEGYSVSREKKESFPLTVTSAQKNPTAFYLCASTGTSGYNEQFFGPGTRLTVL.